Listed below are T cell receptor beta chains from one sample, sequenced in a study of spatial heterogeneity in lung cancer. TCRdb independently ran MiXCR on the 5' RACE reads; one entry per CDR3 protein. This sample has about 45,000 distinct CDR3 sequences, with 6.8% found just once. This specimen was PBMCs, taken at surgery. These receptors originate from a female donor with early-stage non-small cell lung cancer. Both conserved end residues are part of each CDR3.

J: TRBJ1-2
V: TRBV12-5
CDR3: CASGLVRVRGDGYTF

J: TRBJ1-2
V: TRBV10-3
CDR3: CAIRRQPNPQTQHGYTF

J: TRBJ2-3
V: TRBV30
CDR3: CAWSGRGRSTDTQYF

J: TRBJ2-3
V: TRBV7-2
CDR3: CASSLVNRDTQYF

J: TRBJ2-3
V: TRBV5-1
CDR3: CASTGQGTDTQYF

J: TRBJ2-3
V: TRBV19
CDR3: CASKWGHSTDTQYF

J: TRBJ1-2
V: TRBV12-3/TRBV12-4
CDR3: CASSPGGSLTNYGYTF

J: TRBJ2-2
V: TRBV2
CDR3: CASRPGTGAGELFF

J: TRBJ1-5
V: TRBV6-1
CDR3: CASSVTNSVQPQHF

J: TRBJ2-7
V: TRBV28
CDR3: CASSSGGSDSYEQYF

J: TRBJ2-2
V: TRBV15
CDR3: CATSRFPTGRANTGELFF

J: TRBJ2-7
V: TRBV7-6
CDR3: CASSLFQPGEDEQYF

J: TRBJ1-1
V: TRBV7-2
CDR3: CASSLHGRVIAGTEAFF

J: TRBJ2-7
V: TRBV20-1
CDR3: CSASPGSGALRYEQYF

J: TRBJ2-1
V: TRBV3-1
CDR3: CASSQVIFRDYEQFF

J: TRBJ2-2
V: TRBV5-1
CDR3: CASSSFITSGDMSGELFF

J: TRBJ2-5
V: TRBV6-6
CDR3: CASRSGQETQYF

J: TRBJ2-6
V: TRBV20-1
CDR3: CSAIPTGGTFTGANVLTF

J: TRBJ1-2
V: TRBV28
CDR3: CASSLVGSHGYTF

J: TRBJ1-1
V: TRBV21-1
CDR3: CASSFGEGWKNTEAFF

J: TRBJ1-6
V: TRBV5-6
CDR3: CASSLRHYIDKPSPLHF

J: TRBJ1-1
V: TRBV18
CDR3: CASSPAGGEAFF

J: TRBJ1-1
V: TRBV20-1
CDR3: CSARQGGMNTEAFF

J: TRBJ1-1
V: TRBV28
CDR3: CASSSVDTEAFF